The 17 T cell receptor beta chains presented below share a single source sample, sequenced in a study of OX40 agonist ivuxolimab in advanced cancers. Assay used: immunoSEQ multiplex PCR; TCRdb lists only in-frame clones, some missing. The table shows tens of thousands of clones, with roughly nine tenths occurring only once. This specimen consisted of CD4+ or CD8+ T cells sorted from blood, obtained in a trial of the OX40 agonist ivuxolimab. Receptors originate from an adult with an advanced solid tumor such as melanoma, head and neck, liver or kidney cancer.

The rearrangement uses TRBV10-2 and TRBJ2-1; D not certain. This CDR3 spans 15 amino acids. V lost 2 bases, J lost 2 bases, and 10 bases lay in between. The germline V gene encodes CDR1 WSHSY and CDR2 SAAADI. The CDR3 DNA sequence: TGCGCCAGCAGTGAGATCACTGCTACCTACAATGAGCAGTTCTTC. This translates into CASSEITATYNEQFF.

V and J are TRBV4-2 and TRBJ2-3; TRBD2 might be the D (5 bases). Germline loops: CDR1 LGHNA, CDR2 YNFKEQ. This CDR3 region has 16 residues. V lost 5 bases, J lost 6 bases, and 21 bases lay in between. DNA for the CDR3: TGTGCCAGCAGCTCTCCCCTAGGCCGCCCGGGGGATACGCAGTATTTT. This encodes CASSSPLGRPGDTQYF.

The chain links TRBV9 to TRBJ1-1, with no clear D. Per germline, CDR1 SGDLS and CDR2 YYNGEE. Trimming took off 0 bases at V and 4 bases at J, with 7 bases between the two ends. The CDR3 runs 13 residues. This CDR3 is CASSVGAGTEAFF. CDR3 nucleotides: TGTGCCAGCAGCGTAGGGGCCGGCACTGAAGCTTTCTTT.

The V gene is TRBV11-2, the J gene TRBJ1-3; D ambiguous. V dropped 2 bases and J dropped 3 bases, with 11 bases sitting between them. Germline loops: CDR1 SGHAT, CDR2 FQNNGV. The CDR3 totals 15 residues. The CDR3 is CASSLFWADGNTIYF. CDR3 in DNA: TGTGCCAGCAGCTTATTTTGGGCTGATGGAAACACCATATATTTT.

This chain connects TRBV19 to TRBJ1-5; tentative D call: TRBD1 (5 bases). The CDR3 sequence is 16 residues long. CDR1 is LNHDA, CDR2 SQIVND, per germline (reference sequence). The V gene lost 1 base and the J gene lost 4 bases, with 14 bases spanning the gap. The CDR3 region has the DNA TGTGCCAGTAGTATAGTTCCGGACATTATAAATCAGCCCCAGCATTTT. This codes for CASSIVPDIINQPQHF. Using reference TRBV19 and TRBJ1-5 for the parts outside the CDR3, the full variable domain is DGGITQSPKYLFRKEGQNVTLSCEQNLNHDAMYWYRQDPGQGLRLIYYSQIVNDFQKGDIAEGYSVSREKKESFPLTVTSAQKNPTAFYLCASSIVPDIINQPQHFGDGTRLSIL.

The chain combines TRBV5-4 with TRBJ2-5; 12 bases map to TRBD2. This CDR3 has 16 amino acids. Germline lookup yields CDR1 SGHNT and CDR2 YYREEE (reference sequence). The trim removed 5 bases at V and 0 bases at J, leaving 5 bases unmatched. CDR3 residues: CASSPTSGGYQETQYF. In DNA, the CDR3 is TGTGCCAGCAGTCCCACTAGCGGGGGGTACCAAGAGACCCAGTACTTC.

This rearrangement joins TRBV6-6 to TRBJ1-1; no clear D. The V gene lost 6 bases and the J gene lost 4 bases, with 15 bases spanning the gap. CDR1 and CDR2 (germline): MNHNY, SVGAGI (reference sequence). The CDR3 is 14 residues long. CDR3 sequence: CASSISYAGTEAFF. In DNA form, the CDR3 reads TGTGCCAGCAGCATAAGCTACGCGGGCACTGAAGCTTTCTTT.

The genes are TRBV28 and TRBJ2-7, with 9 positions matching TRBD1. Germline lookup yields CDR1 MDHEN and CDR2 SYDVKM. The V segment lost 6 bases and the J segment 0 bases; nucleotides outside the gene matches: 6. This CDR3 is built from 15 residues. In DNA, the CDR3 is TGTGCCAGCAGCCGTGGACAGGGGTACTCCTACGAGCAGTACTTC. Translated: CASSRGQGYSYEQYF.

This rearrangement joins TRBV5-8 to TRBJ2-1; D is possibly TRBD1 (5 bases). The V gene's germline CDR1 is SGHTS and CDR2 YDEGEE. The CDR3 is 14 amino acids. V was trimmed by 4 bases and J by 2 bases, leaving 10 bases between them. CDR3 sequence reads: CASSLDTAYNEQFF. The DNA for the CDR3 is TGTGCCAGCAGCCTGGACACAGCCTACAATGAGCAGTTCTTC.

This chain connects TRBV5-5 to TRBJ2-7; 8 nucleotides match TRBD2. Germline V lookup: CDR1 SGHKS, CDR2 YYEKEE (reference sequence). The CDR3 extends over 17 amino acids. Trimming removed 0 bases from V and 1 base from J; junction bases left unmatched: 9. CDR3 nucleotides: TGTGCCAGCAGCTTGGCGGGTAGCGGGACCTCTTCCTACGAGCAGTACTTC. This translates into CASSLAGSGTSSYEQYF. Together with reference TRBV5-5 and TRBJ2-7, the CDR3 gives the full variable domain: DAGVTQSPTHLIKTRGQQVTLRCSPISGHKSVSWYQQVLGQGPQFIFQYYEKEERGRGNFPDRFSARQFPNYSSELNVNALLLGDSALYLCASSLAGSGTSSYEQYFGPGTRLTVT.

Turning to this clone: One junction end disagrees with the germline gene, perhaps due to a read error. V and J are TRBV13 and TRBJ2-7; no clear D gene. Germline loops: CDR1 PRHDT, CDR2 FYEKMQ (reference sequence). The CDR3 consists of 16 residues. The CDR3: CASSLLEYGSQYEQYF. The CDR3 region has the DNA TGCGCCAGCAGCCTTCTTGAATACGGTTCCCAATACGAGCAGTACTTC.

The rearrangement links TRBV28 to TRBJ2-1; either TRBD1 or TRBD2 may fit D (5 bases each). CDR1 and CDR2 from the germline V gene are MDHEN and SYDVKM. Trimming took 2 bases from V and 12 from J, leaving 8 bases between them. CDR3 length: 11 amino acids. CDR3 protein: CASSLEGWQFF. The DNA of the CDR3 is TGTGCCAGCAGTTTAGAGGGGTGGCAGTTCTTC.

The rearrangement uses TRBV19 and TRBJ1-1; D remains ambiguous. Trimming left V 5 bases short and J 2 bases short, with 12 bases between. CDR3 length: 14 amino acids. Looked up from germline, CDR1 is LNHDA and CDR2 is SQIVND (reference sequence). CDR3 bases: TGTGCCAGTAGTTTCCCGGGCCTAAACACTGAAGCTTTCTTT. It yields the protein CASSFPGLNTEAFF. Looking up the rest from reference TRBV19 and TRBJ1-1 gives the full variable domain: DGGITQSPKYLFRKEGQNVTLSCEQNLNHDAMYWYRQDPGQGLRLIYYSQIVNDFQKGDIAEGYSVSREKKESFPLTVTSAQKNPTAFYLCASSFPGLNTEAFFGQGTRLTVV.

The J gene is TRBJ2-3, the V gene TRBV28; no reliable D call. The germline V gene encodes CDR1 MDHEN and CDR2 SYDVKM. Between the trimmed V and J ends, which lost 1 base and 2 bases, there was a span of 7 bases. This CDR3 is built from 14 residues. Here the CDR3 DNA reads TGTGCCAGCAGTTTATCAGTTTCCACAGATACGCAGTATTTT. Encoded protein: CASSLSVSTDTQYF.

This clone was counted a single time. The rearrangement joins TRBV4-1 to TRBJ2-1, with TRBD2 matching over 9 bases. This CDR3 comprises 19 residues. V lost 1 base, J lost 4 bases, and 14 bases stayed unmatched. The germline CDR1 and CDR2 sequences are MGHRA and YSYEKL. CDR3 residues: CASSQGSFIAGEVYNEQFF. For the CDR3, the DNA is TGCGCCAGCAGCCAAGGGTCCTTTATAGCGGGAGAAGTTTACAATGAGCAGTTCTTC.

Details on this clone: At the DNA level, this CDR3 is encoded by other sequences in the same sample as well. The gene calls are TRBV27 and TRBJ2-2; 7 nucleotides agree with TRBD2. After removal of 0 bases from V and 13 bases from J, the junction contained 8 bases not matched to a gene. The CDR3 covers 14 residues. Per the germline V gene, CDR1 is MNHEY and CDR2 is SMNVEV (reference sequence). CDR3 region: CASSLSSPGRGLFF. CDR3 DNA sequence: TGTGCCAGCAGTTTATCATCACCGGGGAGGGGGCTGTTTTTT.

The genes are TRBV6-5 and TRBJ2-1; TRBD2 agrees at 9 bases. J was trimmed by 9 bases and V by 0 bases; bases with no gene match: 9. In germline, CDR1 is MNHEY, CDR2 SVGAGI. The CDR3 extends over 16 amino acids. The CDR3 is CASSYSSLAGNAEQFF. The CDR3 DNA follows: TGTGCCAGCAGTTACTCGAGTCTAGCGGGAAATGCTGAGCAGTTCTTC.